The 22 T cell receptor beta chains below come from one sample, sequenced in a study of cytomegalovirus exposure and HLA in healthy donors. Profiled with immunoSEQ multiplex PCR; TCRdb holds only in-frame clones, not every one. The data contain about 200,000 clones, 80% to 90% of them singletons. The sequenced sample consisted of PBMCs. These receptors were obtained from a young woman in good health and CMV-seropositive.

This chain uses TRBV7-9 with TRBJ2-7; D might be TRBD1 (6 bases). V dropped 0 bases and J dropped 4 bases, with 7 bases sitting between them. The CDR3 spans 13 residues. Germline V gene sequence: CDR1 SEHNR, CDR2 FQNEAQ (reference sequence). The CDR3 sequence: CASSLAQGYEQYF. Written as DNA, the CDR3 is TGTGCCAGCAGCTTAGCTCAGGGGTACGAGCAGTACTTC.

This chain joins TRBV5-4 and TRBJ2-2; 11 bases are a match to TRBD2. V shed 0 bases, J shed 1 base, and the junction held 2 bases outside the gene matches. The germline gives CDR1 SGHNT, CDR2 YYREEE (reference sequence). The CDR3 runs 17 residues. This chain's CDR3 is CASSLGGTSGNTGELFF. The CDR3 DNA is TGTGCCAGCAGCTTGGGTGGGACTAGCGGGAACACCGGGGAGCTGTTTTTT.

DNA of the CDR3: TGTGCCTGGAGTCCCCCTAGGACAGGTAGAAACATTCAGTACTTC. It specifies CAWSPPRTGRNIQYF. The chain carries TRBV30 and TRBJ2-4; the match to TRBD1 covers 7 bases. The length of the CDR3 is 15 residues. Germline lookup yields CDR1 GTSNPN and CDR2 SVGIG (reference sequence). The trim removed 2 bases at V and 6 bases at J, leaving 10 bases unmatched.

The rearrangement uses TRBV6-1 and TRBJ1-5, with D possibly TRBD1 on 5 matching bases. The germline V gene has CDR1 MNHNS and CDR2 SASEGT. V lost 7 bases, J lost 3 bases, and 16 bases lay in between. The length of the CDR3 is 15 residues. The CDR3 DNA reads TGTGCCAGCAAAGGGGAGGTCGTCAACAATCAGCCCCAGCATTTT. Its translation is CASKGEVVNNQPQHF.

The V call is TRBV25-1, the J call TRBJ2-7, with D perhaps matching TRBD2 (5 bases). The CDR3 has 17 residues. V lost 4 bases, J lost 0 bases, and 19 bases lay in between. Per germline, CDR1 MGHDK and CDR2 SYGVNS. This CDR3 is CASSGTSGSGSSYEQYF. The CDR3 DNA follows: TGTGCCAGCAGTGGAACGTCGGGCAGCGGCAGCTCCTACGAGCAGTACTTC.

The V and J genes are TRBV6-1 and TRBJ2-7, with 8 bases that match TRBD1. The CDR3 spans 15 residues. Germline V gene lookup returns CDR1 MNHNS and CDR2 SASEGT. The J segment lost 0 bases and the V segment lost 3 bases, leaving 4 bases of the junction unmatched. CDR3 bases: TGTGCCAGCAGTGAGACAGGGGTGGTCTCCTACGAGCAGTACTTC. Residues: CASSETGVVSYEQYF.

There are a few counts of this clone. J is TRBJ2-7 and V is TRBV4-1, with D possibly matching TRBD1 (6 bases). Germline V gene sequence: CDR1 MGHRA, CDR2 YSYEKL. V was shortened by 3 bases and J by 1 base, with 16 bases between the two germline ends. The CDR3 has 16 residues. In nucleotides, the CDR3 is TGCGCCAGCAGCCAGGGGGCCGGGACCGTATCCTACGAGCAGTACTTC. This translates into CASSQGAGTVSYEQYF.

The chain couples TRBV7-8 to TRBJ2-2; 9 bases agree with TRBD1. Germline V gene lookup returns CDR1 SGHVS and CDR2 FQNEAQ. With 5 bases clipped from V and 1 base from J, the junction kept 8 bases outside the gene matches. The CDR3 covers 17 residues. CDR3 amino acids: CASSDPGTGKNTGELFF. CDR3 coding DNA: TGTGCCAGCAGCGACCCCGGGACAGGGAAGAACACCGGGGAGCTGTTTTTT.

The CDR3 DNA reads as TGCAGCGTAGATGGGACAGGGGGCGGGACAGATACGCAGTATTTT. Its translation is CSVDGTGGGTDTQYF. The rearrangement uses TRBV29-1 and TRBJ2-3; 12 nucleotides agree with TRBD1. The length of the CDR3 is 15 residues. Trimming took 6 bases from V and 3 from J; bases not matched to a gene: 7. Germline-derived CDR1 and CDR2 are SQVTM and ANQGSEA.

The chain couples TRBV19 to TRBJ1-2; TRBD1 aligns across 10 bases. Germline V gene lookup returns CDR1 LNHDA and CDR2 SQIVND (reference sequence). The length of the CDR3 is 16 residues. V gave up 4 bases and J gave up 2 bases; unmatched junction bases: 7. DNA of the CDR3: TGTGCCAGTAGTACCGGGACAGGGGACGGGAACTATGGCTACACCTTC. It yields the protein CASSTGTGDGNYGYTF.

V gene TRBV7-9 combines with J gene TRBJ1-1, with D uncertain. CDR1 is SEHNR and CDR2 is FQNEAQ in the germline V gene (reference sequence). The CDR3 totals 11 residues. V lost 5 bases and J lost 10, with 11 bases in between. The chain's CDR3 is CASSTLRSAFF. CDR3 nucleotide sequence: TGTGCCAGCAGCACGCTGAGATCAGCTTTCTTT.

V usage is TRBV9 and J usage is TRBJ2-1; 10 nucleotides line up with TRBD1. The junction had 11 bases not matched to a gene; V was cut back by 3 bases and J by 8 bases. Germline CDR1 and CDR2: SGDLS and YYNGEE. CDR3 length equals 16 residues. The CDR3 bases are TGTGCCAGCAGCGAGAATTCCGGGACAGGGGACCATGAGCAGTTCTTC. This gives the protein CASSENSGTGDHEQFF.

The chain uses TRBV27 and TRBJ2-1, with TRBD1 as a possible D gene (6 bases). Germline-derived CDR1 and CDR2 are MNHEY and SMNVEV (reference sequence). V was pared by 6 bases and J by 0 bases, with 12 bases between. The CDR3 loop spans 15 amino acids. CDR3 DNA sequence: TGTGCCAGCAGGGCAGGGGTGGGCTCCTACAATGAGCAGTTCTTC. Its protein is CASRAGVGSYNEQFF.

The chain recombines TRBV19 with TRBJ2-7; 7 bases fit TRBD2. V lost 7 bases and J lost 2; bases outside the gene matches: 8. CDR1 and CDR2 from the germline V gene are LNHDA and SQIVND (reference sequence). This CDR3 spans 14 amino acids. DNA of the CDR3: TGTGCCAGTACCAGCGGGACGGGTGCCTACGAGCAGTACTTC. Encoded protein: CASTSGTGAYEQYF.

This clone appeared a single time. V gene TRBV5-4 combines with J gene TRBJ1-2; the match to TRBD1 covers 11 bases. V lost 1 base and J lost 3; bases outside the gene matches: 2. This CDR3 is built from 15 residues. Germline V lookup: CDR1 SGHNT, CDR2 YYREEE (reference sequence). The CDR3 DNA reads TGTGCCAGCAGCTTGCGGGGACAGGGGGACTATGGCTACACCTTC. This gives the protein CASSLRGQGDYGYTF.

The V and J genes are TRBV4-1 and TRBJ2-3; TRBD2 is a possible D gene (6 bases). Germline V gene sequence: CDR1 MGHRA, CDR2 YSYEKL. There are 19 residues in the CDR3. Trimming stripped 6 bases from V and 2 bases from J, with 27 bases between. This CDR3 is CASSRPGGFAGPSTDTQYF. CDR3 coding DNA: TGCGCCAGCAGTCGGCCTGGGGGGTTTGCGGGACCCTCCACAGATACGCAGTATTTT.

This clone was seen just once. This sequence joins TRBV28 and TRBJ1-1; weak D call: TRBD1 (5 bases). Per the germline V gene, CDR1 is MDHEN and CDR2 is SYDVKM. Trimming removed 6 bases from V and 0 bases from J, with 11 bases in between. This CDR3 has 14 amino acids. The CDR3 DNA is TGTGCCAGCAGAAGGACACAAATGAACACTGAAGCTTTCTTT. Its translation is CASRRTQMNTEAFF.

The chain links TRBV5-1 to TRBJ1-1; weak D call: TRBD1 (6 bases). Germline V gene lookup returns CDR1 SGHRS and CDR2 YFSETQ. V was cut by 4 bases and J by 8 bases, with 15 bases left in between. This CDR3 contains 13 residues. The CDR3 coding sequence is TGCGCCAGCAGCCCCACGGACAGCCCAGAAGCTTTCTTT. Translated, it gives CASSPTDSPEAFF.

The CDR3: CASSLGGRVVVNEQFF. The CDR3 DNA is TGCGCCAGCAGCCTTGGGGGGAGAGTTGTCGTTAATGAGCAGTTCTTC. This chain joins TRBV5-1 and TRBJ2-1, with D possibly matching TRBD2 (6 bases). Per the germline V gene, CDR1 is SGHRS and CDR2 is YFSETQ. This CDR3 spans 16 amino acids. V shed 4 bases and J shed 7 bases, with 21 bases lying between them.

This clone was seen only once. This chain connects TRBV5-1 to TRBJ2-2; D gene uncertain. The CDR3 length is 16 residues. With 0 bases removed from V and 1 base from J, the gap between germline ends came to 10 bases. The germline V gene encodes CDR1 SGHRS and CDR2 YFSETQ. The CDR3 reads CASSLEQIRNTGELFF. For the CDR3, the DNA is TGCGCCAGCAGCTTGGAACAAATCCGGAACACCGGGGAGCTGTTTTTT.

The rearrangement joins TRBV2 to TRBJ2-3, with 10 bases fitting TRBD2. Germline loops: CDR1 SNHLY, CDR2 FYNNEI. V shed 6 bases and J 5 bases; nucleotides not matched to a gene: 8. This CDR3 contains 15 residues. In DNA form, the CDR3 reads TGTGCCAGCAGCGCTAGCGGGAGCAGTGGAGATACGCAGTATTTT. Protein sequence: CASSASGSSGDTQYF. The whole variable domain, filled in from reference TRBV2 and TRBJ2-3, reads EPEVTQTPSHQVTQMGQEVILRCVPISNHLYFYWYRQILGQKVEFLVSFYNNEISEKSEIFDDQFSVERPDGSNFTLKIRSTKLEDSAMYFCASSASGSSGDTQYFGPGTRLTVL.

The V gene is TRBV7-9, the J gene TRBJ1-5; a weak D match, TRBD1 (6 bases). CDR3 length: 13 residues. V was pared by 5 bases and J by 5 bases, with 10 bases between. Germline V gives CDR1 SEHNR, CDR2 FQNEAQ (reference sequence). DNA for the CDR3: TGTGCCAGCAGCCCACAGGGAGATCAGCCCCAGCATTTT. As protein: CASSPQGDQPQHF.